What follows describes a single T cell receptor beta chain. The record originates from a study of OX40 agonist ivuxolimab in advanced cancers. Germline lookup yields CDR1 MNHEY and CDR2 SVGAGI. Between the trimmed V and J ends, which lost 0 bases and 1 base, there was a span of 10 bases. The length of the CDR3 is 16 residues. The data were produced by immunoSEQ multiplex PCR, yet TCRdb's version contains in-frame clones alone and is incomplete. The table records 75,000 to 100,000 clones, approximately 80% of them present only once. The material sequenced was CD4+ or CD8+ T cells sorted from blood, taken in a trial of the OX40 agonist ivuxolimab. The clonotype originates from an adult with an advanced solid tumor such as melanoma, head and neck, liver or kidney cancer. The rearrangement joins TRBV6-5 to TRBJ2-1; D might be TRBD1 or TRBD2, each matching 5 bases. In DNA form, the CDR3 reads TGTGCCAGCAGTTACTCGGGGGAGTGGTCCTACAATGAGCAGTTCTTC. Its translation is CASSYSGEWSYNEQFF.